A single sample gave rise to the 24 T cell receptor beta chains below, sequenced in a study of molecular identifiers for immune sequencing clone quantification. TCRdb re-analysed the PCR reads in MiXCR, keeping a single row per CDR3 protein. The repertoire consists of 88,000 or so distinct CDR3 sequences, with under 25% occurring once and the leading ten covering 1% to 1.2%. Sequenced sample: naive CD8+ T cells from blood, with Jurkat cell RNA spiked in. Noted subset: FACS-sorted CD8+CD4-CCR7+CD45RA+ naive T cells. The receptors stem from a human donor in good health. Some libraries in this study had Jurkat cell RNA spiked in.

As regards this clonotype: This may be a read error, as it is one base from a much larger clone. The CDR3 DNA follows: TGTGCCAGCAGCTTATCGCAGGGTGCCACCGCTGAAGCTTTCTTT. Its translation: CASSLSQGATAEAFF. This rearrangement joins TRBV7-6 to TRBJ1-1; D possibly corresponds to TRBD1 (5 bases). CDR1 is SGHVS and CDR2 is FNYEAQ in the germline V gene. CDR3 length: 15 residues. Deletions cut 2 bases from V and 6 bases from J, with 16 bases between.

In nucleotides, the CDR3 is TGTGCCAGCAGCTTTCCTCAGGCTTGGGATGTCTCTGGAAACACCATATATTTT. Its protein product is CASSFPQAWDVSGNTIYF. This chain connects TRBV7-9 to TRBJ1-3; D not resolved. The CDR3 contains 18 residues. Germline CDR1 and CDR2: SEHNR and FQNEAQ (reference sequence). V lost 3 bases, J lost 0 bases, and 18 bases lay in between.

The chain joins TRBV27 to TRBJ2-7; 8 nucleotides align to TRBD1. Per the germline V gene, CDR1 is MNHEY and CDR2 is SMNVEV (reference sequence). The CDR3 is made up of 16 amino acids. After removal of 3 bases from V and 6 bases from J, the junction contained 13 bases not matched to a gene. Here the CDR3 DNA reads TGTGCCAGCAGTTTTGCATCAGGGACAGGATCTTTCGAGCAGTACTTC. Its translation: CASSFASGTGSFEQYF.

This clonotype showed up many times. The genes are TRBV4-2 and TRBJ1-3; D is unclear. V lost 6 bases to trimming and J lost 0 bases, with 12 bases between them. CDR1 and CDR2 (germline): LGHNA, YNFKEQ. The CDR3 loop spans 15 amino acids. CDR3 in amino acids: CASSTPGNSGNTIYF. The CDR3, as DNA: TGTGCCAGCAGTACTCCCGGGAACTCTGGAAACACCATATATTTT.

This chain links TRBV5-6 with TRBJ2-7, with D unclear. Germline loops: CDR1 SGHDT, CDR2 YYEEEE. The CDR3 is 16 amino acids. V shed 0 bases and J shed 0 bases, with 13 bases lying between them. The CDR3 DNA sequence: TGTGCCAGCAGCTTGGCTTTACAGCCAATCTCCTACGAGCAGTACTTC. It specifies CASSLALQPISYEQYF.

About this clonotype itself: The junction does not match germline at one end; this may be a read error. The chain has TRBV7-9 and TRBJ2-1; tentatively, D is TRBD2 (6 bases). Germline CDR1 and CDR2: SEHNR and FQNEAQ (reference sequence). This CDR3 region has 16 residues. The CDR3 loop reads CASVPLSGSSHNEQFF. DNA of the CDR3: TGTGCCAGCGTTCCTCTTAGCGGAAGCTCCCACAATGAGCAGTTCTTC.

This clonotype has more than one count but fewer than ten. The CDR3 loop is CASSEYSSNEKLFF. CDR3 in DNA: TGTGCCAGCAGTGAATATTCCAGTAATGAAAAACTGTTTTTT. The chain is built from TRBV25-1 and TRBJ1-4; D gene uncertain. The CDR3 extends over 14 amino acids. Germline assignment: CDR1 MGHDK and CDR2 SYGVNS. Trimming stripped 0 bases from V and 4 bases from J, with 6 bases between.

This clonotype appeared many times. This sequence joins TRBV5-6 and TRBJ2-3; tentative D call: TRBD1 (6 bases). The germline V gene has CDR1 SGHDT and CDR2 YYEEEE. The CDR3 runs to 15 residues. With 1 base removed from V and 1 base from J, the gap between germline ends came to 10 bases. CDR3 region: CASSLWTDGTDTQYF. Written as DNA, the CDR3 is TGTGCCAGCAGCTTGTGGACAGACGGCACAGATACGCAGTATTTT. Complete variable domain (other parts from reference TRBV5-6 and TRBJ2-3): DAGVTQSPTHLIKTRGQQVTLRCSPKSGHDTVSWYQQALGQGPQFIFQYYEEEERQRGNFPDRFSGHQFPNYSSELNVNALLLGDSALYLCASSLWTDGTDTQYFGPGTRLTVL.

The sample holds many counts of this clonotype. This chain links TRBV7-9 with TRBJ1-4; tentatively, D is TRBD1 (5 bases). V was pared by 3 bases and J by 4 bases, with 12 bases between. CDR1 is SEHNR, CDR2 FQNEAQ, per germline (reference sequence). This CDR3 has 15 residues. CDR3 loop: CASSFPGLGNEKLFF. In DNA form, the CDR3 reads TGTGCCAGCAGCTTCCCAGGGTTGGGTAATGAAAAACTGTTTTTT.

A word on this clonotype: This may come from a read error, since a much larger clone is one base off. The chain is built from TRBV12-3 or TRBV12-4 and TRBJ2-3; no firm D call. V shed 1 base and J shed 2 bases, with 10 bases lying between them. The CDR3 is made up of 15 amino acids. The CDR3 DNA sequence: TGTGCCAGCAGTTTAGTCGAGGTTGACACAGATACGCAGTATTTT. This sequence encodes CASSLVEVDTDTQYF.

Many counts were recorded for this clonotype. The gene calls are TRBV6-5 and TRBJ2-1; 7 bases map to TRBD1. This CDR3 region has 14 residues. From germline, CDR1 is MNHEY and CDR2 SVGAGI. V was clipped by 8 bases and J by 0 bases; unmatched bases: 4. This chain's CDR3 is CASSDRASYNEQFF. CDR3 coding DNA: TGTGCCAGCTCCGACAGGGCCTCCTACAATGAGCAGTTCTTC.

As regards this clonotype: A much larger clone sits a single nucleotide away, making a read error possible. In nucleotides, the CDR3 is TGTGCCGGCAGTTACTCGCTAATGGAGACCCAGTACTTC. Protein product: CAGSYSLMETQYF. The rearrangement uses TRBV6-5 and TRBJ2-5, with D unclear. Germline CDR1 and CDR2: MNHEY and SVGAGI. This CDR3 is 13 amino acids long.

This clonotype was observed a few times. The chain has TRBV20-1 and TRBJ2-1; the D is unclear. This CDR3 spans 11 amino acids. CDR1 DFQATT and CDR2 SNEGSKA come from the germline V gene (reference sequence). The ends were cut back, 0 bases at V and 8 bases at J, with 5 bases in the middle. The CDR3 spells CSARDAYEQFF. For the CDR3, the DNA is TGCAGTGCTAGAGATGCCTATGAGCAGTTCTTC.

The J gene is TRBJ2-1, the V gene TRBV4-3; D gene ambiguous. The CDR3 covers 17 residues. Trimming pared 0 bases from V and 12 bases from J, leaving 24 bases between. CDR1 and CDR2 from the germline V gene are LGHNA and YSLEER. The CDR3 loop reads CASSQDFAASNTMRQFF. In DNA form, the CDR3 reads TGCGCCAGCAGCCAAGATTTCGCCGCCAGTAACACAATGAGGCAGTTCTTC.

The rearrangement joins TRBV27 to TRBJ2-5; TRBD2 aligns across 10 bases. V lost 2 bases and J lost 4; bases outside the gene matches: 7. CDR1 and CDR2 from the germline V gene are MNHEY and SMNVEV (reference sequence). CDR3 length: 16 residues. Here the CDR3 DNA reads TGTGCCAGCAGTTTACGGTCTAGCGGGGGCGGAGAGACCCAGTACTTC. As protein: CASSLRSSGGGETQYF.

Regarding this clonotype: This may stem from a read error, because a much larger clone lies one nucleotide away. The CDR3 protein is CASSQVVPGQRRGRTGELFF. Here the CDR3 DNA reads TGCGCCAGCAGCCAAGTCGTTCCGGGACAGAGGAGGGGTAGGACCGGGGAGCTGTTTTTT. The chain combines TRBV4-1 with TRBJ2-2; maybe TRBD1 (7 bases). This CDR3 has 20 residues. CDR1 and CDR2 from the germline V gene are MGHRA and YSYEKL. The V end lost 1 base, the J end lost 5 bases, and 26 bases lay between the germline ends.

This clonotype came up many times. The CDR3 DNA is TGTGCCAGCAGTCTAGGACTAGCGGGAGGCACAGATACGCAGTATTTT. Translated, it gives CASSLGLAGGTDTQYF. The chain couples TRBV27 to TRBJ2-3, with 13 bases lining up with TRBD2. The CDR3 has 16 amino acids. The V gene end was trimmed by 5 bases and the J gene end by 1 base; junction bases not matched to a gene: 3. CDR1 MNHEY and CDR2 SMNVEV come from the germline V gene (reference sequence).

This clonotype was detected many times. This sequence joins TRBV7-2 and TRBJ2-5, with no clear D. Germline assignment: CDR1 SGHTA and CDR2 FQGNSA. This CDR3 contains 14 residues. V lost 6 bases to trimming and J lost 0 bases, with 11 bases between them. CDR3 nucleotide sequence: TGTGCCAGCAGTTCCCCGTGGTACCAAGAGACCCAGTACTTC. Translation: CASSSPWYQETQYF. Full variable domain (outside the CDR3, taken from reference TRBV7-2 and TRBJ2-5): GAGVSQSPSNKVTEKGKDVELRCDPISGHTALYWYRQSLGQGLEFLIYFQGNSAPDKSGLPSDRFSAERTGGSVSTLTIQRTQQEDSAVYLCASSSPWYQETQYFGPGTRLLVL.

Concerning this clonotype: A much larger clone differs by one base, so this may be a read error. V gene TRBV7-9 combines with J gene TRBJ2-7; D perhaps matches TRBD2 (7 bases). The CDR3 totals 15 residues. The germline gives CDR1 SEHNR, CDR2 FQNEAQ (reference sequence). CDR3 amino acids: CASSLAQGRVGEQSF. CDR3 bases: TGTGCCAGCAGCTTAGCGCAGGGGAGGGTAGGCGAGCAGTCCTTC.

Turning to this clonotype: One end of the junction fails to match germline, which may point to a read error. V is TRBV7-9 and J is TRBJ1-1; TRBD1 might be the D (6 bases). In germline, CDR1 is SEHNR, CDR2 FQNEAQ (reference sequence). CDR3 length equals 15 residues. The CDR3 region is CASSLVPDRNTEASF. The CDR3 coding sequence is TGTGCCAGCAGCTTAGTCCCGGACAGAAACACTGAAGCTTCCTTT.

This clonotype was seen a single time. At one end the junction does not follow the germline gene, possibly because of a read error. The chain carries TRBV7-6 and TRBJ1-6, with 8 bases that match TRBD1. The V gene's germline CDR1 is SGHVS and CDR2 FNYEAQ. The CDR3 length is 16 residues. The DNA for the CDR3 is TGTGCCAGCAGCCTCATGAAGGGACAGGACAATTCACCCCTCCTCTTT. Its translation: CASSLMKGQDNSPLLF.

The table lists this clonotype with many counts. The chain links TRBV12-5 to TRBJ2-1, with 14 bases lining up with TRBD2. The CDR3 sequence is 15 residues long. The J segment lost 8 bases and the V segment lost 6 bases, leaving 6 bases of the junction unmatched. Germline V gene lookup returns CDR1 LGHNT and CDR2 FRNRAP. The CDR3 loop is CASGPGLAGVDEQFF. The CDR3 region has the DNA TGTGCTAGTGGCCCGGGACTAGCGGGAGTGGATGAGCAGTTCTTC.

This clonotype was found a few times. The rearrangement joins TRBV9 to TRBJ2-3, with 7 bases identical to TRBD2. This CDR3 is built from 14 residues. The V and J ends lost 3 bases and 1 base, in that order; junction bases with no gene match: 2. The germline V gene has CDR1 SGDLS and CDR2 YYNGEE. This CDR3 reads CASSAGGGTDTQYF. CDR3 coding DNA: TGTGCCAGCAGCGCTGGGGGGGGCACAGATACGCAGTATTTT.

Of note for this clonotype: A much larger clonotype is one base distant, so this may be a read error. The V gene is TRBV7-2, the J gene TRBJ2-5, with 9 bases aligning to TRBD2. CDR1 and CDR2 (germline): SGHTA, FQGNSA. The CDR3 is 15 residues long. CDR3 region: CASSLGAGGQETQCF. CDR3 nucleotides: TGTGCCAGCAGCTTGGGGGCGGGGGGGCAAGAGACCCAGTGCTTC.